The 15 T cell receptor beta chains reported below all come from one sample, sequenced in a study of T-cell memory formation after mild COVID-19. TCRdb independently ran MiXCR on the 5' RACE reads; one entry per CDR3 protein. The sample has hundreds of thousands of distinct CDR3 sequences; approximately 27% are singletons. Sequencing was done on a sample of PBMCs or a T cell subset sorted from them (not recorded which). Receptor source: an adult woman who had mild COVID-19 (a few samples of this study predate the infection). Cell type and time point are not known.

This clonotype was observed at least ten times. The chain combines TRBV5-1 with TRBJ2-7, with D unclear. Germline V gene sequence: CDR1 SGHRS, CDR2 YFSETQ. CDR3 length: 12 residues. Trimming took 4 bases from V and 2 from J, leaving 7 bases between them. CDR3 nucleotide sequence: TGCGCCAGCAGCCCAGGAGCCTACGAGCAGTACTTC. Encoded protein: CASSPGAYEQYF.

The J gene is TRBJ2-5, the V gene TRBV5-1; 10 bases are shared with TRBD1. The CDR3 consists of 15 residues. Losses at the gene ends were 2 bases for V and 4 bases for J; bases not matched to a gene: 5. The germline gives CDR1 SGHRS, CDR2 YFSETQ. CDR3 in amino acids: CASSLGTGARETQYF. The DNA for the CDR3 is TGCGCCAGCAGCTTAGGGACAGGGGCTAGAGAGACCCAGTACTTC.

CDR3 nucleotides: TGTGCCACCAGTGCCTCCGACAGGGGGCCTAACAATGAGCAGTTCTTC. This encodes CATSASDRGPNNEQFF. J is TRBJ2-1 and V is TRBV24-1; the match to TRBD1 covers 10 bases. The germline V gene encodes CDR1 KGHDR and CDR2 SFDVKD. This CDR3 spans 16 amino acids. After removal of 5 bases from V and 5 bases from J, the junction contained 8 bases not matched to a gene.

The chain is built from TRBV20-1 and TRBJ2-3; the D is unclear. The CDR3 is 11 residues long. The germline gives CDR1 DFQATT, CDR2 SNEGSKA (reference sequence). V was clipped by 3 bases and J by 2 bases, with 3 bases between them. The CDR3 is CSARITDTQYF. The CDR3 DNA is TGCAGTGCTAGGATCACAGATACGCAGTATTTT.

This rearrangement joins TRBV29-1 to TRBJ1-2, with TRBD1 as a possible D gene (5 bases). Deletions cut 2 bases from V and 4 bases from J, with 11 bases between. CDR3 size: 13 residues. Germline V lookup: CDR1 SQVTM, CDR2 ANQGSEA. The CDR3 sequence: CSVEKGTVYGYTF. The CDR3 coding sequence is TGCAGCGTTGAAAAAGGGACCGTCTATGGCTACACCTTC.

V is TRBV5-5 and J is TRBJ2-2, with 7 bases aligning to TRBD1. The CDR3 sequence is 14 residues long. CDR1 is SGHKS and CDR2 is YYEKEE in the germline V gene (reference sequence). After removal of 4 bases from V and 2 bases from J, the junction contained 2 bases not matched to a gene. The CDR3 loop is CASSRGQNTGELFF. The CDR3 region has the DNA TGTGCCAGCAGCAGGGGGCAAAACACCGGGGAGCTGTTTTTT.

This clonotype was counted between two and nine times. The CDR3 nucleotides read TGTGCCAGCTCCGGGGTTAGCACAGATACGCAGTATTTT. This codes for CASSGVSTDTQYF. The chain uses TRBV3-1 and TRBJ2-3; D is perhaps TRBD2 (5 bases). V lost 8 bases and J 0 bases, leaving 9 bases between the germline ends. This CDR3 has 13 amino acids. Germline CDR1 reads LGHDT; CDR2 reads YNNKEL (reference sequence).

The genes are TRBV2 and TRBJ1-1; unclear D gene. CDR1 SNHLY and CDR2 FYNNEI come from the germline V gene. V was cut by 6 bases and J by 5 bases, with 13 bases left in between. The CDR3 length is 13 residues. CDR3 sequence reads: CASSATGRTEAFF. The CDR3 region has the DNA TGTGCCAGCAGCGCCACCGGGCGGACTGAAGCTTTCTTT.

Only a few counts were recorded for this clonotype. The V and J genes are TRBV19 and TRBJ1-1; no clear D. This CDR3 comprises 11 residues. V lost 4 bases, J lost 7 bases, and 7 bases lay in between. Germline CDR1 reads LNHDA; CDR2 reads SQIVND (reference sequence). The DNA for the CDR3 is TGTGCCAGTAGTACCGGGCATGAAGCTTTCTTT. This gives the protein CASSTGHEAFF.

This clonotype has a handful of counts. This chain joins TRBV5-1 and TRBJ2-3, with 7 positions matching TRBD2. V was pared by 3 bases and J by 2 bases, with 12 bases of the junction left unmatched. CDR3 length: 17 residues. Germline loops: CDR1 SGHRS, CDR2 YFSETQ. The CDR3 coding sequence is TGCGCCAGCAGCTCCGGGACGGGGGGTCCTACCACAGATACGCAGTATTTT. It is translated as CASSSGTGGPTTDTQYF.

This clonotype was seen a handful of times. The chain combines TRBV30 with TRBJ2-3, with TRBD2 matching 8 bases. This CDR3 contains 20 residues. Trimming took 0 bases from V and 2 from J; bases not matched to a gene: 19. Germline CDR1 and CDR2: GTSNPN and SVGIG (reference sequence). The CDR3 sequence is CAWSVPYPSRGGRSTDTQYF. In nucleotides, the CDR3 is TGTGCCTGGAGTGTACCATATCCTTCGCGCGGGGGGCGTTCCACAGATACGCAGTATTTT.

This clonotype was picked up a small number of times. The chain is built from TRBV19 and TRBJ2-7; TRBD1 aligns across 9 bases. The germline V gene has CDR1 LNHDA and CDR2 SQIVND (reference sequence). V shed 3 bases, J shed 1 base, and the junction held 4 bases outside the gene matches. The length of the CDR3 is 15 residues. The CDR3 region has the DNA TGTGCCAGTAGTATTACCGGGACAGGGTCCTACGAGCAGTACTTC. This translates into CASSITGTGSYEQYF.

The chain is built from TRBV14 and TRBJ2-3; D is ambiguous. V was cut by 4 bases and J by 2 bases, with 7 bases left in between. Germline V gene sequence: CDR1 SGHDN, CDR2 FVKESK. The CDR3 runs to 13 residues. CDR3 amino acids: CASSPEITDTQYF. The CDR3 DNA follows: TGTGCCAGCAGCCCGGAAATCACAGATACGCAGTATTTT.

The chain recombines TRBV3-1 with TRBJ1-4; 7 positions match TRBD1. The V segment lost 5 bases and the J segment 5 bases; nucleotides outside the gene matches: 5. The CDR3 runs to 14 residues. Germline lookup yields CDR1 LGHDT and CDR2 YNNKEL (reference sequence). CDR3 amino acids: CASSDRVANEKLFF. The CDR3 region has the DNA TGTGCCAGCAGCGACAGGGTGGCGAATGAAAAACTGTTTTTT.

The J gene is TRBJ2-5, the V gene TRBV30, with a possible D match to TRBD1 (6 bases). The V gene lost 3 bases and the J gene lost 3 bases, with 8 bases spanning the gap. The CDR3 is 12 residues long. The germline V gene encodes CDR1 GTSNPN and CDR2 SVGIG (reference sequence). DNA for the CDR3: TGTGCCTGGAGCCCAGGGGAAGAGACCCAGTACTTC. This codes for CAWSPGEETQYF.